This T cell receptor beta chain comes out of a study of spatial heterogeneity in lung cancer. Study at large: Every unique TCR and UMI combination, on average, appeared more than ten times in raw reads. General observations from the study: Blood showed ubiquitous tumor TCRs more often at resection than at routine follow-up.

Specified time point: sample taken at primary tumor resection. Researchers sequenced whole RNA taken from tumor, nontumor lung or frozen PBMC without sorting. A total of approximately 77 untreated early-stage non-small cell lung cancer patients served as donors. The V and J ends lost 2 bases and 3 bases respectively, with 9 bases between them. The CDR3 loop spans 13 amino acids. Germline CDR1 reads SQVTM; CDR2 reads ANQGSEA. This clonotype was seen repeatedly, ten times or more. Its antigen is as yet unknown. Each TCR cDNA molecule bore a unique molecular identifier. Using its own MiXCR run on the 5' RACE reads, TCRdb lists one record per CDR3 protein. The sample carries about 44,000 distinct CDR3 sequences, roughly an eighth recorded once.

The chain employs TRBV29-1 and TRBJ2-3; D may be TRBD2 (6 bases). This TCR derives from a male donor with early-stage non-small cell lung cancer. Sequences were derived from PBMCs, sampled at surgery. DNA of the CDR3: TGCAGCGTTGAAAGGAGCGGGACAGATACGCAGTATTTT. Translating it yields CSVERSGTDTQYF.